A selection of T cell receptor beta chains follows, all from one sample in a study of shared clonotypes between healthy human individuals. TCRdb's copy holds only in-frame clones and misses some; the assay was immunoSEQ multiplex PCR. The table has over 95,000 clones, around 66% seen once. Material: memory CD8+ T cells sorted from blood. The receptor source for this set is a young woman in good health. CDR3s include the opening cysteine and the closing phenylalanine or tryptophan. The D gene is left open where the match is weak. Size values are once, few and many counts, or a class for expanded clones, and some rows have none.

clone_size	j_call	v_call	cdr3_length	d_call	cdr3_aa
.	TRBJ1-5	TRBV5-1	15	.	CASSLRGAEGQPQHF
.	TRBJ1-5	TRBV7-3	17	.	CASSPSPRDNGNQPQHF
.	TRBJ2-1	TRBV30	14	TRBD2	CAWSVGSGSNEQFF
.	TRBJ2-2	TRBV5-4	18	TRBD2	CASSRTSGRSGVAGELFF
.	TRBJ2-1	TRBV4-1	16	TRBD2	CASSPLAGSSYNEQFF
.	TRBJ2-7	TRBV6-5	15	.	CASSYSGQGGHEQYF
.	TRBJ2-7	TRBV28	15	.	CASSFIPGDSYEQYF
.	TRBJ2-1	TRBV7-8	13	.	CASSSGRRVEQFF
few	TRBJ1-2	TRBV4-2	14	TRBD1	CASSHSQGAGGYTF
.	TRBJ1-1	TRBV4-2	13	.	CASSQGQNTEAFF
.	.	TRBV30	14	.	CAWSVRSNSYEQYF
.	TRBJ2-3	TRBV28	14	.	CASSPTPTTDTQYF